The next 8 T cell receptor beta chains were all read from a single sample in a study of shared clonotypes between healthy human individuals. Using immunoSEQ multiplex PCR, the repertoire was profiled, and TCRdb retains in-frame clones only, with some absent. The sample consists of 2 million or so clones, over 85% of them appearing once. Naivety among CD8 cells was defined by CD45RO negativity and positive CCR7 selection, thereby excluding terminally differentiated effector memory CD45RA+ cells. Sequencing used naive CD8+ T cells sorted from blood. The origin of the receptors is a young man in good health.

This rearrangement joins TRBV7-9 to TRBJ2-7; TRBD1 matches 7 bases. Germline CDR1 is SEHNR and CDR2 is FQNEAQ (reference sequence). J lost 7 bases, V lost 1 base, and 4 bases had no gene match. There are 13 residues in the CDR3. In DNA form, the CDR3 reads TGTGCCAGCAGCTTAGACAGGGGTACGGAGCAGTACTTC. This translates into CASSLDRGTEQYF.

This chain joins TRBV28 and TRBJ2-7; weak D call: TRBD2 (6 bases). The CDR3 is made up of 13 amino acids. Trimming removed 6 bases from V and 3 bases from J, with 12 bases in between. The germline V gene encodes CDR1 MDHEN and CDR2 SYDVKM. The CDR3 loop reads CASRPEGNYEQYF. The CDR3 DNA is TGTGCCAGCAGACCGGAGGGGAACTACGAGCAGTACTTC.

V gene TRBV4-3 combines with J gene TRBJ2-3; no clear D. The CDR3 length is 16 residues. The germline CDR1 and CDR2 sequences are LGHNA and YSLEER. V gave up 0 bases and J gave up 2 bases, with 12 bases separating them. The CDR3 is CASSQDGEVPTDTQYF. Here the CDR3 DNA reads TGCGCCAGCAGCCAAGATGGTGAGGTCCCCACAGATACGCAGTATTTT.

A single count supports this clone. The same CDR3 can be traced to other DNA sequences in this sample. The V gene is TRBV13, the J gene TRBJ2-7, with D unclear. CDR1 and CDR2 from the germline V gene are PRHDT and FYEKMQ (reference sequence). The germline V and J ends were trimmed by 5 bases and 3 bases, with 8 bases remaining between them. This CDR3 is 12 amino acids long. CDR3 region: CASSGRGYEQYF. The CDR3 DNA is TGTGCCAGCAGCGGGCGAGGCTACGAGCAGTACTTC.

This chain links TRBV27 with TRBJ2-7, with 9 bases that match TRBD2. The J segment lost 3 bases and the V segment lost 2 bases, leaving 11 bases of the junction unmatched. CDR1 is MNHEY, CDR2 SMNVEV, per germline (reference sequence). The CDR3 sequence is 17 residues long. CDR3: CASSLVHVAGVLYEQYF. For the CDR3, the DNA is TGTGCCAGCAGTTTAGTTCACGTAGCGGGAGTGCTCTACGAGCAGTACTTC.

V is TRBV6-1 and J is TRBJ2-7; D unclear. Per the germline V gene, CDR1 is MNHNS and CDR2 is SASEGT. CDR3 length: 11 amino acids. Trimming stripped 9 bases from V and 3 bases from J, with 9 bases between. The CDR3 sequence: CASRENYEQYF. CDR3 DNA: TGTGCCAGTCGAGAGAACTACGAGCAGTACTTC.

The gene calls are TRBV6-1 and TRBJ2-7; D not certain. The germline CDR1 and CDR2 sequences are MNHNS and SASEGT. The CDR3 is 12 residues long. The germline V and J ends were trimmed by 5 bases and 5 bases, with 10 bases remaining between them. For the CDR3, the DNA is TGTGCCAGCAGTAGACCTCGCGACGAGCAGTACTTC. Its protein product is CASSRPRDEQYF.

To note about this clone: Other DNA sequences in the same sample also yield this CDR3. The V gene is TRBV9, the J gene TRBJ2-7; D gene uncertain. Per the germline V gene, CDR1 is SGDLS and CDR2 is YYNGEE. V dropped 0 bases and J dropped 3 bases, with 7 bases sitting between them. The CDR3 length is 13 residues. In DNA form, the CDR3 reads TGTGCCAGCAGCGTAGGAGCAGACTACGAGCAGTACTTC. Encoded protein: CASSVGADYEQYF.